These T cell receptor beta chains were read from a single sample in a study of cytomegalovirus exposure and HLA in healthy donors. Produced via immunoSEQ multiplex PCR; TCRdb's table is partial and in-frame only. The sample records approximately 160,000 clones, about 80% being singletons. Material: PBMCs. The receptors come from a girl aged 5 to 17 in good health and CMV-seropositive. Each CDR3 is given with its conserved first and last residue. The D gene is left open where the match is weak. Not all rows give a size; the values are once, few, many and, for expanded clones, a class.

DNA	CDR3	V	J	size	D
TGTGCCAGCAGCCTTCTGGGACAGAGCAACTATGGCTACACCTTC	CASSLLGQSNYGYTF	TRBV5-6	TRBJ1-2	NA	TRBD1
TGTGCCAGCAGCAAGGACAGTGAAAACTCCTACGAGCAGTACTTC	CASSKDSENSYEQYF	TRBV7-9	TRBJ2-7	NA	NA
TGTGCCAGCAGCTTAGTTCCGGGTAGCAACGAGCAGTACTTC	CASSLVPGSNEQYF	TRBV7-6	TRBJ2-7	NA	NA
TGTGCCAGCAGGGGGACTGGCCAAGAGACCCAGTACTTC	CASRGTGQETQYF	TRBV6-1	TRBJ2-5	NA	NA
TGCGCCAGCAGACCCTTACAGGGATCCACTGAAGCTTTCTTT	CASRPLQGSTEAFF	TRBV5-1	TRBJ1-1	NA	NA
TGTGCCAGCAGAGGGACAGGGGGGTACGAGCAGTACTTC	CASRGTGGYEQYF	TRBV6-6	TRBJ2-7	NA	TRBD1
TGTGCCAGCAGCTCCGGGGTGGCAGGAGCGCTGTACGAGCAGTACTTC	CASSSGVAGALYEQYF	TRBV7-2	TRBJ2-7	once	NA
TGTGCCAGCAGGCCTAATGCAGGGCCTAACACTGAAGCTTTCTTT	CASRPNAGPNTEAFF	TRBV11-2	TRBJ1-1	once	NA
TGCAGCGTTGTGAGTCAGCCGGGTCGGGCCCAGCATTTT	CSVVSQPGRAQHF	TRBV29-1	TRBJ1-5	NA	NA
TGTGCCAGCAGTGACTCTAGCTCTGGGAGTGAAGCTTTCTTT	CASSDSSSGSEAFF	TRBV6-4	TRBJ1-1	NA	NA
TGTGCCTGGAGTGAGGTAGCGGGTTTTTACGAGCAGTACTTC	CAWSEVAGFYEQYF	TRBV30	TRBJ2-7	NA	TRBD2
TGTGCCAGCAGCGACACACCTGAAGCTTTCTTT	CASSDTPEAFF	TRBV9	TRBJ1-1	NA	NA
TGTGCCAGCAGTCGGGAAGATATTTACAATGAGCAGTTCTTC	CASSREDIYNEQFF	TRBV2	TRBJ2-1	NA	NA
TGTGCCAGCAGACGAGAGAACACCGGGGAGCTGTTTTTT	CASRRENTGELFF	TRBV2	TRBJ2-2	NA	NA
TGTGCCAGCAGTGATTCTCAGGGGGCGAGAGCCTATGGCTACACCTTC	CASSDSQGARAYGYTF	TRBV6-1	TRBJ1-2	once	TRBD1
TGTGCCAGTAGTATAGATCAACGGGCGTCGGGAACCGGGGAGCTGTTTTTT	CASSIDQRASGTGELFF	TRBV19	TRBJ2-2	once	NA
TGTGCCAGTAGCCCAGGGGGCTCTAACTATGGCTACACCTTC	CASSPGGSNYGYTF	TRBV28	TRBJ1-2	few	TRBD1
TGTGCCAGCGGGCGACTAGCCCCTCAGCTCTTC	CASGRLAPQLF	TRBV2	TRBJ2-1	NA	TRBD2
TGTGCCAGCAGTGAGACAGGGGAGCACACCGGGGAGCTGTTTTTT	CASSETGEHTGELFF	TRBV27	TRBJ2-2	few	TRBD1
TGTGCCAGCAGGAACACCTTATCGCAGGCCCCCCAGGAGCAGTACTTC	CASRNTLSQAPQEQYF	TRBV5-6	TRBJ2-7	few	NA
TGTGCCAGCAGCGTAGCTAGGGACAGGGGGCATGAGAACACTGAAGCTTTCTTT	CASSVARDRGHENTEAFF	TRBV9	TRBJ1-1	few	TRBD1
TGCGCCAGCAGCTTGGAGGATAGCGGAATTTCCTACGAGCAGTACTTC	CASSLEDSGISYEQYF	TRBV5-1	TRBJ2-7	NA	NA
TGTGCCAGCAGTACCAGGGGGCCACGGGGAAACACCATATATTTT	CASSTRGPRGNTIYF	TRBV5-6	TRBJ1-3	NA	TRBD1
TGTGCCAGTAGTGGGGGCGCTTCCTACAATGAGCAGTTCTTC	CASSGGASYNEQFF	TRBV19	TRBJ2-1	NA	NA
TGTGCCAGCAGCTTACGGACAGGGCCAGGAAACACCATATATTTT	CASSLRTGPGNTIYF	TRBV7-9	TRBJ1-3	NA	TRBD1
TGTGCCAGCAGCGAAAACAGGGGGCGTATTGGCTACACCTTC	CASSENRGRIGYTF	TRBV5-6	TRBJ1-2	NA	TRBD1
TGTGCCAGTAGTATTTCCGACAGTTTGAACACTGAAGCTTTCTTT	CASSISDSLNTEAFF	TRBV19	TRBJ1-1	NA	NA
TGTGCCAGCAGCCCTCGTGCGGGGTTCCAAGAGACCCAGTACTTC	CASSPRAGFQETQYF	TRBV7-9	TRBJ2-5	once	NA
TGTGCCAGTAGTAGGGAACTGACAGCCCGTGAAGCTTTCTTT	CASSRELTAREAFF	TRBV19	TRBJ1-1	NA	NA
TGTGCCAGCAGTTACGGGCACGAGCAGTACTTC	CASSYGHEQYF	TRBV6-5	TRBJ2-7	few	NA
TGCGCCAGCAGCCAGGGACTGTCAGAAGGGTCAGCCTTC	CASSQGLSEGSAF	TRBV4-3	TRBJ1-2	NA	NA
TGTGCCAGCAGCCCGAGACTAGCGGGAAACACCGGGGAGCTGTTTTTT	CASSPRLAGNTGELFF	TRBV11-2	TRBJ2-2	NA	TRBD2
TGTGCCAGCAGCGTCCGGTATGATGCAGGGGTCAGTCCAGATACGCAGTATTTT	CASSVRYDAGVSPDTQYF	TRBV9	TRBJ2-3	NA	NA
TGTGCCAGCAGCCCCGGGGAGGGGCGGTCTCGGTCCTACGAGCAGTACTTC	CASSPGEGRSRSYEQYF	TRBV9	TRBJ2-7	NA	TRBD2
TGCGCCAGCAGCCATTGTGAGGAGAACACTGAAGCTTTCTTT	CASSHCEENTEAFF	TRBV4-1	TRBJ1-1	NA	NA
TGTGCCAGCAGCCGCGGGGGGACCACAGATACGCAGTATTTT	CASSRGGTTDTQYF	TRBV9	TRBJ2-3	NA	TRBD2
TGTGCCAGCAGTGAGCCTCGGACAGGGCAATCCGGGGAGCTGTTTTTT	CASSEPRTGQSGELFF	TRBV6-1	TRBJ2-2	few	TRBD1
TGTGCCAGCTCGCGACAAGAGACCCAGTACTTC	CASSRQETQYF	TRBV18	TRBJ2-5	NA	NA
TGTGCCAGCAGCTCCCTCGGGTTTGATGGCTACACCTTC	CASSSLGFDGYTF	TRBV27	TRBJ1-2	NA	NA
TGTGCCAGCAGGAAGACACCCGACCCCTATGGCTACACCTTC	CASRKTPDPYGYTF	TRBV6-1	TRBJ1-2	NA	NA
TGTGCCAGCAACGACAGGGGAAGAAACACCATATATTTT	CASNDRGRNTIYF	TRBV28	TRBJ1-3	NA	TRBD1
TGTGCCATTTCGACAGGGGGTTTCAATCAGCCCCAGCATTTT	CAISTGGFNQPQHF	TRBV28	TRBJ1-5	NA	TRBD1
TGTGCCAGCAGTTACTCGAGAGAAACCGGGGAGCTGTTTTTT	CASSYSRETGELFF	TRBV6-5	TRBJ2-2	NA	NA
TGTGCCAGCAGTTTACCGGGAGGGTACAATGAGCAGTTCTTC	CASSLPGGYNEQFF	TRBV27	TRBJ2-1	NA	TRBD2
TGCGCCAGCAGCCAAGGGAGGGGTAACGGCGGCTACACCTTC	CASSQGRGNGGYTF	TRBV4-3	TRBJ1-2	NA	NA
TGTGCCAGCAGTGAATCGCAGGGGGCTAACACCGGGGAGCTGTTTTTT	CASSESQGANTGELFF	TRBV25-1	TRBJ2-2	NA	TRBD1
TGCAGCGTTGAAGGTCTGGGGGCGCGAGGCTACACCTTC	CSVEGLGARGYTF	TRBV29-1	TRBJ1-2	NA	NA
TGTGCCAGCAGCTTCGCCGGAAGCGGGACTCCTACCTACGAGCAGTACTTC	CASSFAGSGTPTYEQYF	TRBV5-8	TRBJ2-7	NA	TRBD2
TGCGCCAGCAGCCAACTTTTTACTAGCGGGGGGGCCACAGATACGCAGTATTTT	CASSQLFTSGGATDTQYF	TRBV4-1	TRBJ2-3	once	TRBD2
TGCGCCAGCAGTGACAGGGAAGATGGCTACACCTTC	CASSDREDGYTF	TRBV10-2	TRBJ1-2	few	NA
TGCAGCGTTGATGGGGTAGCGGGGGTCCCAGATACGCAGTATTTT	CSVDGVAGVPDTQYF	TRBV29-1	TRBJ2-3	NA	TRBD2
TGTGCCAGCAGCTCCAGACAGGGGGCAAATGAAAAACTGTTTTTT	CASSSRQGANEKLFF	TRBV7-9	TRBJ1-4	NA	TRBD1
TGTGCCAGCAGTTACACAGTATCCTATGGCTACACCTTC	CASSYTVSYGYTF	TRBV27	TRBJ1-2	NA	NA
TGTGCCAGTCAGGGGGAGGCAGATACGCAGTATTTT	CASQGEADTQYF	TRBV27	TRBJ2-3	NA	NA
TGTGCCTGGAGTCCCGGGCCGACAGGGTGGGGCTACACCTTC	CAWSPGPTGWGYTF	TRBV30	TRBJ1-2	NA	TRBD1
TGTGCCAGTAGTATAAGGACTAGCGGGAGATTCTATGAGCAGTTCTTC	CASSIRTSGRFYEQFF	TRBV19	TRBJ2-1	NA	TRBD2
TGTGCCTGGAGTGTAATGACAGGGTCCGCAGGCTACACCTTC	CAWSVMTGSAGYTF	TRBV30	TRBJ1-2	NA	TRBD1
TGCGCAAGCTTTCGGGACAGGGGTCAAGAGACCCAGTACTTC	CASFRDRGQETQYF	TRBV5-1	TRBJ2-5	NA	TRBD1
TGTGCCAGCAGGGATAATAGCGGGGGGGCGCTCGAGCAGTACTTC	CASRDNSGGALEQYF	TRBV28	TRBJ2-7	NA	TRBD2